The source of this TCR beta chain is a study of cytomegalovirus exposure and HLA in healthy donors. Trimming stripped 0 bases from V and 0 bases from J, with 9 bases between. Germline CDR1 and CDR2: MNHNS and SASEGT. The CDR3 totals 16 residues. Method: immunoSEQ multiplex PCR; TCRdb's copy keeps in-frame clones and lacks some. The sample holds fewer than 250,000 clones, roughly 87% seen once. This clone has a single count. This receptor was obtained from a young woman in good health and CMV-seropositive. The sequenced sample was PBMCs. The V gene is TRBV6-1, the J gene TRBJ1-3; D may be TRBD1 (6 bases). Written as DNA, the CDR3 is TGTGCCAGCAGTGAAGCGGAAGGGGGCTCTGGAAACACCATATATTTT. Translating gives CASSEAEGGSGNTIYF.